Listed below are T cell receptor beta chains from one sample, sequenced in a study of T cell clones after liver transplantation. Profiled with immunoSEQ multiplex PCR; TCRdb holds only in-frame clones, not every one. The profile shows tens of thousands of clones, about nine tenths of them singletons. Material: CD8+ T cells from blood, obtained 12 months after liver transplant. Receptors were obtained from a human patient who received a liver transplant. The T cells may partly be graft donor cells. The conserved cysteine and the conserved F or W are not part of the CDR3 here.

v_call	j_call	cdr3_aa
TRBV28	TRBJ2-6	ASSGSPRSGANVLT
TRBV19	TRBJ2-5	ASSDGVLATQY
TRBV27	TRBJ2-4	ASSSRGRGNIQY
TRBV28	TRBJ2-7	ASRPVGQSSYEQY
TRBV27	TRBJ2-7	ASSWTASGTYEQY
TRBV7-6	TRBJ2-7	ASSEIEDEQY
TRBV11-2	TRBJ2-7	ASSDREDEQY
TRBV4-3	TRBJ2-1	ASSQVKGKGTGGNNEQF
TRBV9	TRBJ2-7	ASSVGIGDWNEQY
TRBV11-2	TRBJ1-2	ASNLPGGSNYGYT
TRBV5-4	TRBJ2-1	ASSLRYEQF
TRBV6-1	TRBJ1-2	ASSDSYNYGYT
TRBV7-6	TRBJ2-7	ASSAQGSPYEQY
TRBV27	TRBJ2-1	ASSLSGYSSYNEQF
TRBV7-2	TRBJ2-3	ASSYTSGSPTDTQY
TRBV5-1	TRBJ1-1	ASSSGYGGNTEAF
TRBV28	TRBJ1-2	ASSLSRDRGDYGYT
TRBV4-1	TRBJ2-7	ASSQVTGGSYEQY
TRBV13	TRBJ1-2	ASSLGRGRGYGYT
TRBV28	TRBJ2-7	ASRPPGAPYEQY
TRBV7-6	TRBJ1-2	ASSLVSSGNGGYT
TRBV28	TRBJ1-1	ASSLWHAPFEAF
TRBV27	TRBJ2-1	ASSFSGGPYGNEQF
TRBV28	TRBJ2-7	ASRRKFGSYSYEQY
TRBV11-2	TRBJ2-7	ASSGQGVPYEQY
TRBV5-1	TRBJ2-7	ASSLVQGLSEQY
TRBV6-4	TRBJ2-7	ASGGGSGPFGVEQY
TRBV27	TRBJ1-2	ASSFIGAYGDYT
TRBV5-1	TRBJ1-2	ASSWDRDYGYT
TRBV19	TRBJ1-3	ASSIGRTFSGNTIY
TRBV6-5	TRBJ1-1	ASRSRQVTEAF
TRBV6-5	TRBJ1-1	ASSDLWVDTEAF
TRBV12-5	TRBJ2-5	ASGHSGGETQY
TRBV27	TRBJ2-1	ASSLEQGFNEQF
TRBV5-1	TRBJ1-1	ASYDAGVRAF
TRBV27	TRBJ2-7	ASRPEYSYEQY
TRBV5-6	TRBJ2-3	ASSFRQGAADTQY
TRBV11-1	TRBJ2-5	ASSLGGGSQY
TRBV13	TRBJ2-1	ASSLEKSTNNEQF
TRBV30	TRBJ2-5	AGEGLAGDGETQY
TRBV29-1	TRBJ2-5	SVLPNKGGIAGVPIETQY
TRBV6-5	TRBJ1-2	ASTPFWGSDGYT
TRBV18	TRBJ1-1	ASSPPDMNTEAF
TRBV19	TRBJ1-5	ASSSGLDSNQPQH
TRBV7-3	TRBJ2-7	ASSPARGYEQY
TRBV19	TRBJ2-2	ASMHGMSTGELF
TRBV19	TRBJ2-1	ASSIGRERTTQSEQF
TRBV4-1	TRBJ2-1	ASSQDELAGPSSYNEQF
TRBV16	TRBJ2-1	ASSLAPGTSSGNEQF
TRBV11-2	TRBJ2-1	ASSPWTGDNEQF
TRBV28	TRBJ1-5	ASSLATGLFQPQH
TRBV27	TRBJ1-2	ASGSGSNYGYT